This T cell receptor beta chain came from a study of CD4 and CD8 cells across lung adenocarcinoma regions. A single record per CDR3 protein comes from TCRdb applying MiXCR to the PCR reads. The sample shows roughly 10,000 distinct CDR3 sequences, 53% of them seen only once. Worth noting for this clonotype: This CDR3 fails to terminate in the conserved phenylalanine or tryptophan, so it likely reflects a read error. The limits of the CDR3 on the DNA are not certain, so only TCRdb's listed CDR3 is given.

The CDR3 is made up of 12 amino acids, end residues included. Germline CDR1 MNHNS, CDR2 SASEGT. The TCR comes from a male donor with lung adenocarcinoma. The CD4 and CD8 labels of this study may be unreliable. The gene calls are TRBV6-1 and TRBJ1-6; TRBD1 reflects the table's D call only, with no check against the DNA. The sequencing input was CD4+ T cells from the center of a lung tumor. CDR3 sequence: CASSESFVGGGV.